The T cell receptor (beta chain) described here comes from a study of spatial heterogeneity in lung cancer. This CDR3 region has 13 residues. Germline CDR1 is MGHRA and CDR2 is YSYEKL. V was cut by 0 bases and J by 7 bases, with 10 bases left in between. Time point given: sample taken at primary tumor resection. This clonotype qualifies as medium-sized. The antigen is not known. Whole-study results and caveats: Counts that tracked tumor mutation counts were those of expanded intratumoral alpha and beta TCRs.

TCRdb reprocessed the 5' RACE reads with MiXCR, giving one entry per CDR3 protein. Of under 20,000 distinct CDR3 sequences listed, roughly 5.7% were seen once; the top ten hold 10%. Sequenced here: lung tumor tissue, sampled at surgery. This clonotype was sampled from a female donor with early-stage non-small cell lung cancer. The chain combines TRBV4-1 with TRBJ2-7; unclear D gene. This CDR3 reads CASSQDQSREQYF. The DNA of the CDR3 is TGCGCCAGCAGCCAAGATCAATCGCGAGAGCAGTACTTC.